This T cell receptor (beta chain) was found in a study of blood T cells in healthy people across ages. This CDR3 is 11 amino acids long. The germline gives CDR1 LGHDT, CDR2 YNNKEL (reference sequence). V gave up 0 bases and J gave up 7 bases, with 3 bases separating them. Next came a second PCR, run for about 6 to 11 cycles, which used a sample-barcoded 5' primer along with a J-beta primer mix. From each sample, at least 3 million paired-end reads containing CDR3 were obtained. Using its own MiXCR run on the 5' RACE reads, TCRdb lists one record per CDR3 protein. Of around 1,000,000 distinct CDR3 sequences in the sample, 35% to 40% are singletons; the top ten hold roughly 13%. This clonotype was seen at least ten times.

The V gene is TRBV3-1, the J gene TRBJ1-2, with unresolved D. The sequenced material came from blood. The source of this sequence is a man between 18 and 35 years old in good health. Here the CDR3 reads CASSQDVGYTF. The CDR3 bases are TGTGCCAGCAGCCAAGACGTTGGCTACACCTTC.